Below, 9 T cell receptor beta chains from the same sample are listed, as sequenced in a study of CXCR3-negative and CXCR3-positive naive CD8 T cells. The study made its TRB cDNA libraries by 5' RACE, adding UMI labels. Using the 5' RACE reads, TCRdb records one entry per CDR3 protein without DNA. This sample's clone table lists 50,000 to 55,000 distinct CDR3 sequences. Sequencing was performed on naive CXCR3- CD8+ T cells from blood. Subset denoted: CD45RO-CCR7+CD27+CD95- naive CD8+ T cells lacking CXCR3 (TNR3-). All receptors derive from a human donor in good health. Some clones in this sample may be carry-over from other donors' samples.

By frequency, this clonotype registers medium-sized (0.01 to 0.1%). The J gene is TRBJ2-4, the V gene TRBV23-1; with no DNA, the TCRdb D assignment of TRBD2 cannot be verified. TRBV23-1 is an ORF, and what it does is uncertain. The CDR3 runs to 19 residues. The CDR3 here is CASSQPLGTSGRVKNIQYF.

CDR3 loop: CASSLEATSGSSSYNEQFF. The chain is built from TRBV5-6 and TRBJ2-1; checking the TCRdb D call of TRBD2 is not possible without DNA. The CDR3 covers 19 residues. The V gene's germline CDR1 is SGHDT and CDR2 YYEEEE.

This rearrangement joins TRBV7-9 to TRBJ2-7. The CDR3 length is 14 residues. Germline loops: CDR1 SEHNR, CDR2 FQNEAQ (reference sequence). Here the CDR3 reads CASSEAGRPYEQYF.

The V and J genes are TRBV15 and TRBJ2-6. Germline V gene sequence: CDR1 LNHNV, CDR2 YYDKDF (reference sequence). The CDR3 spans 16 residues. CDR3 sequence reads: CATSRDRNSGANVLTF. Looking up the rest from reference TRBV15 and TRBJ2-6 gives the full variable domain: DAMVIQNPRYQVTQFGKPVTLSCSQTLNHNVMYWYQQKSSQAPKLLFHYYDKDFNNEADTPDNFQSRRPNTSFCFLDIRSPGLGDTAMYLCATSRDRNSGANVLTFGAGSRLTVL.

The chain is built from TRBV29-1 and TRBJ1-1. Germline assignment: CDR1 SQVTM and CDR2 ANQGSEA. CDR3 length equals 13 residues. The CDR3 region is CSVRDPGNTEAFF.

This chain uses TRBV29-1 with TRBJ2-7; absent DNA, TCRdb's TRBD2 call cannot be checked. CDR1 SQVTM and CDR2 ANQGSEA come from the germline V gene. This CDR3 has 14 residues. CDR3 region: CSVEEPGREGEQYF.

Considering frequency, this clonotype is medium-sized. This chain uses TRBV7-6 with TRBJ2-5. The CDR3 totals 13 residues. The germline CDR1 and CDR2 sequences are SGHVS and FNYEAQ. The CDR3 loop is CASSLNSRETQYF. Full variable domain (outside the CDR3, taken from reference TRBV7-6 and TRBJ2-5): GAGVSQSPRYKVTKRGQDVALRCDPISGHVSLYWYRQALGQGPEFLTYFNYEAQQDKSGLPNDRFSAERPEGSISTLTIQRTEQRDSAMYRCASSLNSRETQYFGPGTRLLVL.

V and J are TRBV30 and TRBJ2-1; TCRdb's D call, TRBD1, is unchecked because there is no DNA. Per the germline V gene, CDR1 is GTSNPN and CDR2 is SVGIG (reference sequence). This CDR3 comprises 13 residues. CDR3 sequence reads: CAWSGGGYNEQFF.

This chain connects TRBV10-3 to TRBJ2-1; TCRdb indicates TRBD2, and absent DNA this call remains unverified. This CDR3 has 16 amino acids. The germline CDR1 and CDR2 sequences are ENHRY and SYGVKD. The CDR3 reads CAISESWSGSYNEQFF.